Following are 23 T cell receptor beta chains from one sample sequenced in a study of T cells after yellow fever vaccination. In TCRdb, the 5' RACE reads were re-called with MiXCR into one record per CDR3 protein. The sample carries 400,000 or so distinct CDR3 sequences, approximately 5.7% recorded once. The material was PBMCs, obtained 5 days after the yellow fever booster vaccination. These receptors were taken from a man aged 25-45 years who received the YFV17D yellow fever vaccine.

This chain joins TRBV4-2 and TRBJ2-3; 7 nucleotides line up with TRBD2. Germline V lookup: CDR1 LGHNA, CDR2 YNFKEQ. The trim removed 0 bases at V and 3 bases at J, leaving 3 bases unmatched. The CDR3 extends over 15 amino acids. The CDR3 protein is CASSQESGGTDTQYF. In nucleotides, the CDR3 is TGTGCCAGCAGCCAAGAGTCGGGAGGAACAGATACGCAGTATTTT.

Many counts were recorded for this clonotype. The CDR3 loop is CSATGPTRVYF. CDR3 in DNA: TGCAGTGCTACTGGACCGACCAGGGTGTACTTC. The V gene is TRBV20-1, the J gene TRBJ2-7, with D perhaps matching TRBD1 (5 bases). Looked up from germline, CDR1 is DFQATT and CDR2 is SNEGSKA (reference sequence). Between the trimmed V and J ends, which lost 4 bases and 12 bases, there was a span of 16 bases. The CDR3 length is 11 residues.

There are a few counts of this clonotype. This chain connects TRBV18 to TRBJ1-3; D ambiguous. The V end lost 2 bases, the J end lost 1 base, and 9 bases lay between the germline ends. CDR1 and CDR2 from the germline V gene are KGHSH and LQKENI. CDR3 length: 15 residues. As DNA, the CDR3 is TGTGCCAGCTCACCATCTATTGCTTCTGGAAACACCATATATTTT. Its protein product is CASSPSIASGNTIYF.

This clonotype came up a few times. The V and J genes are TRBV7-2 and TRBJ2-3; D gene unclear. Trimming left V 2 bases short and J 0 bases short, with 9 bases between. Germline V gene sequence: CDR1 SGHTA, CDR2 FQGNSA. The CDR3 extends over 15 amino acids. The CDR3: CASSLLGRSTDTQYF. CDR3 nucleotides: TGTGCCAGCAGCTTACTAGGGCGCAGCACAGATACGCAGTATTTT.

This clonotype was recorded at least ten times. The chain has TRBV7-2 and TRBJ2-7; 8 bases line up with TRBD1. CDR3 size: 12 residues. With V trimmed by 10 bases and J by 1 base, 3 bases remained unmatched. Germline V gene lookup returns CDR1 SGHTA and CDR2 FQGNSA. The chain's CDR3 is CATGGWSYEQYF. The CDR3 DNA sequence: TGTGCCACAGGGGGCTGGTCCTACGAGCAGTACTTC.

Concerning this clonotype: Relative to the germline gene, one junction end is altered; a read error may explain this. V is TRBV20-1 and J is TRBJ2-7; TRBD2 matches 7 bases. CDR3 length: 17 residues. From germline, CDR1 is DFQATT and CDR2 SNEGSKA (reference sequence). The CDR3 protein is CCAMVDSGIVVGYEQYF. DNA for the CDR3: TGCTGTGCTATGGTAGACAGCGGGATAGTTGTGGGTTACGAGCAGTACTTC.

This clonotype was seen ten or more times. This rearrangement joins TRBV12-3 or TRBV12-4 to TRBJ2-7; 9 bases fit TRBD2. The CDR3 runs to 15 residues. After removal of 6 bases from V and 2 bases from J, the junction contained 8 bases not matched to a gene. The CDR3 nucleotides are TGTGCCAGCAGCTCTAACGTAGCGGGGGCCTACGAGCAGTACTTC. It codes for CASSSNVAGAYEQYF.

This clonotype was seen ten or more times. The chain carries TRBV5-6 and TRBJ2-5, with D perhaps matching TRBD2 (6 bases). The V and J ends lost 4 bases and 5 bases respectively, with 18 bases between them. This CDR3 comprises 15 residues. CDR1 and CDR2 from the germline V gene are SGHDT and YYEEEE. In DNA form, the CDR3 reads TGTGCCAGCAGCCCGACCCCGGGGGAACGTGAGACCCAGTACTTC. Its protein is CASSPTPGERETQYF.

This clonotype was seen a handful of times. The chain uses TRBV20-1 and TRBJ2-1, with a possible D match to TRBD2 (5 bases). V was trimmed by 6 bases and J by 6 bases, leaving 12 bases between them. The CDR3 loop spans 12 amino acids. Germline lookup yields CDR1 DFQATT and CDR2 SNEGSKA (reference sequence). This CDR3 reads CSAYRAGNEQFF. The CDR3 bases are TGCAGTGCATACCGGGCGGGCAATGAGCAGTTCTTC.

This chain links TRBV10-3 with TRBJ2-1; D unresolved. V dropped 7 bases and J dropped 0 bases, with 16 bases sitting between them. Germline CDR1 reads ENHRY; CDR2 reads SYGVKD. This CDR3 has 16 amino acids. The CDR3 sequence is CAITGLSESSYNEQFF. The CDR3 region has the DNA TGTGCCATCACAGGCCTTTCGGAAAGCTCCTACAATGAGCAGTTCTTC.

This clonotype was detected many times. The genes are TRBV15 and TRBJ2-2, with D tentatively TRBD1 (6 bases). CDR3 length equals 14 residues. CDR1 LNHNV and CDR2 YYDKDF come from the germline V gene (reference sequence). The ends were cut back, 3 bases at V and 4 bases at J, with 9 bases in the middle. The CDR3 loop is CATSSQGSTGELFF. The CDR3 DNA is TGTGCCACCAGCAGCCAGGGGAGCACCGGGGAGCTGTTTTTT.

This clonotype was detected a few times. CDR3 in DNA: TGCGCCAGCAGCTTCGATACAGGGGGACTTGGAAACACCATATATTTT. Its protein is CASSFDTGGLGNTIYF. The chain is built from TRBV5-1 and TRBJ1-3, with 8 bases lining up with TRBD1. The CDR3 is 16 residues long. Germline V gives CDR1 SGHRS, CDR2 YFSETQ. J gave up 3 bases and V 2 bases, and 7 bases lay outside the gene matches.

The chain has TRBV4-3 and TRBJ2-7, with D perhaps matching TRBD2 (6 bases). The germline V gene encodes CDR1 LGHNA and CDR2 YSLEER. This CDR3 contains 17 residues. V lost 3 bases, J lost 7 bases, and 25 bases lay in between. The CDR3 DNA is TGCGCCAGCAGCCACACTTTAACCGGGACTCCAAAGGGGGAGCAGTACTTC. Translating gives CASSHTLTGTPKGEQYF.

The chain links TRBV6-5 to TRBJ2-1; 8 nucleotides agree with TRBD2. With 0 bases clipped from V and 6 bases from J, the junction kept 10 bases outside the gene matches. This CDR3 comprises 17 residues. The germline gives CDR1 MNHEY, CDR2 SVGAGI. The CDR3 loop is CASSYSRTGLESNEQFF. Here the CDR3 DNA reads TGTGCCAGCAGTTACTCGAGAACGGGACTAGAGTCCAATGAGCAGTTCTTC.

This clonotype has only a few counts. The chain uses TRBV7-3 and TRBJ1-1, with D perhaps TRBD1 (6 bases). The germline CDR1 and CDR2 sequences are SGHTA and FQGTGA. This CDR3 is 13 amino acids long. V was trimmed by 2 bases and J by 5 bases, leaving 9 bases between them. The DNA of the CDR3 is TGTGCCAGCAGCTTACAGGGGAGGACTGAAGCTTTCTTT. It codes for CASSLQGRTEAFF.

V and J are TRBV27 and TRBJ2-7, with 9 bases that match TRBD1. This CDR3 has 14 residues. V shed 8 bases and J 6 bases; nucleotides not matched to a gene: 11. Germline CDR1 is MNHEY and CDR2 is SMNVEV (reference sequence). This CDR3 reads CASRSRDRVGEQYF. The CDR3, as DNA: TGTGCCAGCCGTTCAAGGGACAGGGTAGGCGAGCAGTACTTC.

This clonotype occurred many times. The chain is built from TRBV30 and TRBJ2-1; 7 positions agree with TRBD2. V was pared by 1 base and J by 4 bases, with 4 bases of the junction left unmatched. The CDR3 length is 14 residues. From germline, CDR1 is GTSNPN and CDR2 SVGIG (reference sequence). The CDR3 spells CAWSGWEGYNEQFF. The CDR3 DNA follows: TGTGCCTGGAGTGGGTGGGAGGGGTACAATGAGCAGTTCTTC.

This clonotype was observed a handful of times. The chain recombines TRBV29-1 with TRBJ2-3; 7 positions agree with TRBD1. Germline V gives CDR1 SQVTM, CDR2 ANQGSEA. The CDR3 loop spans 12 amino acids. V shed 7 bases, J shed 1 base, and the junction held 2 bases outside the gene matches. CDR3 DNA: TGCAGCGGAGGACAGGGCACAGATACGCAGTATTTT. Amino acids: CSGGQGTDTQYF.

J is TRBJ2-6 and V is TRBV5-1, with 8 nucleotides matching TRBD1. The CDR3 length is 16 residues. The V gene's germline CDR1 is SGHRS and CDR2 YFSETQ. Trimming at V came to 5 bases and at J to 0 bases, leaving 4 bases not matched to a gene. The CDR3 coding sequence is TGCGCCAGCAGAGGACAGGGCTACTCTGGGGCCAACGTCCTGACTTTC. Translating it yields CASRGQGYSGANVLTF.

The table lists this clonotype with many counts. This chain connects TRBV15 to TRBJ2-1, with TRBD2 identical over 10 bases. The J segment lost 6 bases and the V segment lost 2 bases, leaving 7 bases of the junction unmatched. The CDR3 covers 16 residues. CDR1 is LNHNV and CDR2 is YYDKDF in the germline V gene (reference sequence). As DNA, the CDR3 is TGTGCCACCAGCAGAATGAGCGGGAGGGCCGTCAATGAGCAGTTCTTC. This encodes CATSRMSGRAVNEQFF.

The chain uses TRBV7-2 and TRBJ2-7, with D tentatively TRBD1 (6 bases). The ends were cut back, 5 bases at V and 1 base at J, with 12 bases in the middle. The CDR3 sequence is 14 residues long. Germline V lookup: CDR1 SGHTA, CDR2 FQGNSA. For the CDR3, the DNA is TGTGCCAGCAGCATGTCCGGGACATCCTACGAGCAGTACTTC. Protein sequence: CASSMSGTSYEQYF.

This clonotype has at least ten counts. V gene TRBV5-1 combines with J gene TRBJ2-7; TRBD1 agrees at 8 bases. J lost 7 bases, V lost 0 bases, and 6 bases had no gene match. Germline-derived CDR1 and CDR2 are SGHRS and YFSETQ. The CDR3 is made up of 14 amino acids. This CDR3 is CASSLGQGALEQYF. CDR3 sequence (DNA): TGCGCCAGCAGCTTGGGCCAGGGGGCGTTAGAGCAGTACTTC.

This clonotype was seen only a few times. The chain joins TRBV29-1 to TRBJ1-1, with D unresolved. The CDR3 length is 13 residues. Germline lookup yields CDR1 SQVTM and CDR2 ANQGSEA. Trimming took 7 bases from V and 0 from J, leaving 12 bases between them. CDR3 DNA sequence: TGCAGCGGACGACGGAGCATGAACACTGAAGCTTTCTTT. This codes for CSGRRSMNTEAFF.